This TCR beta chain was sequenced in a study of T cell responses to AZD1222 COVID-19 vaccine. Study findings and constraints: There were mostly white British donors and more females than males, and clonal diversity was possibly underestimated. Dominant CD4 TCR responses targeted spike regions 160-218 and 743-854. Nearly half of spike-specific TCRs reportedly target unmutated variant regions. Two AZD1222 doses significantly raised spike-specific TCR breadth and depth over controls.

TCRdb keeps only in-frame clones here, not all; method: immunoSEQ multiplex PCR. The repertoire holds roughly 150,000 clones, with 88% as singletons. On this clone: The antigen is unknown.

The CDR3 runs to 15 residues. V was trimmed by 2 bases and J by 8 bases, leaving 15 bases between them. The germline gives CDR1 KGHSH, CDR2 LQKENI. The material sequenced was peripheral blood, taken on day 0 of AZD1222 vaccination. This clonotype was sampled from an adult in good health. The genes are TRBV18 and TRBJ1-4; TRBD1 might be the D (6 bases). CDR3 nucleotides: TGTGCCAGCTCACCAACAGGGCTGGGAGAAGAAAAACTGTTTTTT. Protein: CASSPTGLGEEKLFF. The full variable domain, rest sourced from reference TRBV18 and TRBJ1-4, is NAGVMQNPRHLVRRRGQEARLRCSPMKGHSHVYWYRQLPEEGLKFMVYLQKENIIDESGMPKERFSAEFPKEGPSILRIQQVVRGDSAAYFCASSPTGLGEEKLFFGSGTQLSVL.